This T cell receptor (beta chain) was documented in a study of cytomegalovirus exposure and HLA in healthy donors. Background on the study: Early released data had tens of millions of unique TCRs, all coming from HLA-typed donors.

PCR involved 60 Vbeta and 13 Jbeta primers. Libraries were prepared by immunoSEQ multiplex PCR; TCRdb keeps only in-frame clonotypes and omits some of them. The table has more than 100,000 clones, over 50% seen once. CDR1 is SGHRS and CDR2 is YFSETQ in the germline V gene. This CDR3 has 15 amino acids. V lost 1 base, J lost 3 bases, and 12 bases lay in between. Comment on this clone: The target antigen is unknown.

Study-wide results and limits: In an earlier analysis, about 87% or about 30%: the productive usage of most TCR beta V segments. Most sequenced TCRs were rare (though some public TCRs occurred in many donors). In a later analysis, several top co-occurrence clusters appeared linked to parvovirus B19, influenza, CMV and Epstein-Barr virus.

Sequenced sample: PBMCs. This receptor was obtained from a woman aged 40-49 years in good health and CMV-seropositive. This chain joins TRBV5-1 and TRBJ2-3; possibly TRBD1 for D (6 bases). The CDR3: CASSLWGQPTDTQYF. The CDR3 DNA follows: TGCGCCAGCAGCTTGTGGGGGCAGCCAACAGATACGCAGTATTTT.